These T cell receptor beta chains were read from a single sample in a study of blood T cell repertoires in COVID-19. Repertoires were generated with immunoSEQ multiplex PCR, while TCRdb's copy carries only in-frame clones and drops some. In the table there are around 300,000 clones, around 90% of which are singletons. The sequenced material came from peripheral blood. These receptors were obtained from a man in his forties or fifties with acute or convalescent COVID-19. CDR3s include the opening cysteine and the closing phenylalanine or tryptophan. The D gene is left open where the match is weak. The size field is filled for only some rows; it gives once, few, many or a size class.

CDR3 protein: CTGQGFDGYTF
CDR3 DNA: TGTACCGGACAGGGGTTTGATGGCTACACCTTC
D gene: TRBD1
J gene: TRBJ1-2
clone size: NA
V gene: TRBV10-3

CDR3 protein: CATSDPGQINEQFF
CDR3 DNA: TGTGCCACCAGTGACCCGGGACAGATCAATGAGCAGTTCTTC
D gene: TRBD1
J gene: TRBJ2-1
clone size: NA
V gene: TRBV24-1

CDR3 protein: CASSPPSPGQGKGEQYF
CDR3 DNA: TGTGCCAGCTCACCACCGAGCCCAGGACAGGGTAAAGGGGAGCAGTACTTC
D gene: TRBD1
J gene: TRBJ2-7
clone size: NA
V gene: TRBV18

CDR3 protein: CASSLTGGTGANVLTF
CDR3 DNA: TGTGCCAGCAGCTTGACAGGGGGAACTGGGGCCAACGTCCTGACTTTC
D gene: TRBD1
J gene: TRBJ2-6
clone size: NA
V gene: TRBV5-4

CDR3 protein: CASNSGGNQPQHF
CDR3 DNA: TGTGCCAGCAACTCCGGAGGCAATCAGCCCCAGCATTTT
D gene: NA
J gene: TRBJ1-5
clone size: NA
V gene: TRBV6-5

CDR3 protein: CASSLAAGTYEQYF
CDR3 DNA: TGTGCCAGCAGCTTGGCGGCAGGGACCTACGAGCAGTACTTC
D gene: NA
J gene: TRBJ2-7
clone size: few
V gene: TRBV5-4

CDR3 protein: CASSQDRGEAFF
CDR3 DNA: TGTGCCAGCAGCCAAGACAGGGGTGAAGCTTTCTTT
D gene: NA
J gene: TRBJ1-1
clone size: NA
V gene: TRBV3-1/TRBV3-2

CDR3 protein: CSAAPRNEQFF
CDR3 DNA: TGCAGTGCGGCCCCGAGGAATGAGCAGTTCTTC
D gene: NA
J gene: TRBJ2-1
clone size: NA
V gene: TRBV20-1

CDR3 protein: CASSLATGGANTGELFF
CDR3 DNA: TGTGCCAGCAGCTTGGCGACAGGGGGCGCGAACACCGGGGAGCTGTTTTTT
D gene: TRBD1
J gene: TRBJ2-2
clone size: NA
V gene: TRBV7-3

CDR3 protein: CASRTGTATRGVADTQYF
CDR3 DNA: TGTGCCAGCAGAACCGGGACAGCAACCCGGGGCGTCGCAGATACGCAGTATTTT
D gene: TRBD1
J gene: TRBJ2-3
clone size: NA
V gene: TRBV27

CDR3 protein: CASSSPLIEQYF
CDR3 DNA: TGTGCCAGCAGTTCCCCCCTAATCGAGCAGTACTTC
D gene: NA
J gene: TRBJ2-7
clone size: NA
V gene: TRBV6-5

CDR3 protein: CASSWRSSTDTQYF
CDR3 DNA: TGTGCCAGCAGCTGGCGGAGTAGCACAGATACGCAGTATTTT
D gene: NA
J gene: TRBJ2-3
clone size: NA
V gene: TRBV11-3

CDR3 protein: CASSGGGGSDTQYF
CDR3 DNA: TGTGCCAGCAGTGGGGGCGGGGGGTCAGATACGCAGTATTTT
D gene: TRBD2
J gene: TRBJ2-3
clone size: NA
V gene: TRBV2

CDR3 protein: CASSESTPLTLFF
CDR3 DNA: TGCGCCAGCAGTGAGTCGACTCCCCTGACTCTGTTCTTC
D gene: NA
J gene: TRBJ2-1
clone size: NA
V gene: TRBV10-2

CDR3 protein: CASSLVPNLGGNIQYF
CDR3 DNA: TGTGCCAGCAGCTTAGTACCCAATTTGGGGGGAAACATTCAGTACTTC
D gene: NA
J gene: TRBJ2-4
clone size: NA
V gene: TRBV7-2

CDR3 protein: CASSLQGHNSPLHF
CDR3 DNA: TGTGCCAGCAGCTTACAGGGTCATAATTCACCCCTCCACTTT
D gene: NA
J gene: TRBJ1-6
clone size: NA
V gene: TRBV7-3

CDR3 protein: CASSSGTSGDTQYF
CDR3 DNA: TGTGCCAGCAGCTCCGGGACATCGGGAGATACGCAGTATTTT
D gene: NA
J gene: TRBJ2-3
clone size: NA
V gene: TRBV7-3

CDR3 protein: CASSLQVFEAFF
CDR3 DNA: TGTGCCAGCAGCTTACAGGTGTTTGAAGCTTTCTTT
D gene: NA
J gene: TRBJ1-1
clone size: NA
V gene: TRBV7-2

CDR3 protein: CASSQRAGLTKETQYF
CDR3 DNA: TGCGCCAGCAGCCAGCGGGCCGGGCTAACAAAAGAGACCCAGTACTTC
D gene: NA
J gene: TRBJ2-5
clone size: NA
V gene: TRBV4-1

CDR3 protein: CASSFGGNSPLHF
CDR3 DNA: TGTGCCAGCAGCTTTGGGGGGAATTCACCCCTCCACTTT
D gene: NA
J gene: TRBJ1-6
clone size: NA
V gene: TRBV7-2

CDR3 protein: CAGGGLPRNSPLHF
CDR3 DNA: TGTGCCGGGGGAGGGCTGCCTCGGAATTCACCCCTCCACTTT
D gene: NA
J gene: TRBJ1-6
clone size: once
V gene: TRBV7-2

CDR3 protein: CASSGRMGLEGNEKLFF
CDR3 DNA: TGTGCCAGCAGCGGCAGAATGGGCCTAGAGGGCAATGAAAAACTGTTTTTT
D gene: NA
J gene: TRBJ1-4
clone size: NA
V gene: TRBV7-6

CDR3 protein: CASSSQGTDTQYF
CDR3 DNA: TGTGCCAGCAGTTCCCAGGGGACAGATACGCAGTATTTT
D gene: NA
J gene: TRBJ2-3
clone size: NA
V gene: TRBV6-2/TRBV6-3

CDR3 protein: CASSFDRTNTEAFF
CDR3 DNA: TGCGCCAGCAGCTTTGACAGAACGAACACTGAAGCTTTCTTT
D gene: NA
J gene: TRBJ1-1
clone size: NA
V gene: TRBV5-1

CDR3 protein: CASSPFTRATNEKLFF
CDR3 DNA: TGTGCCAGCTCACCATTTACTCGGGCAACTAATGAAAAACTGTTTTTT
D gene: NA
J gene: TRBJ1-4
clone size: NA
V gene: TRBV18

CDR3 protein: CASHRVEENTEAFF
CDR3 DNA: TGTGCCAGCCACCGGGTCGAGGAGAACACTGAAGCTTTCTTT
D gene: NA
J gene: TRBJ1-1
clone size: NA
V gene: TRBV7-9

CDR3 protein: CASSYGQGQETQYF
CDR3 DNA: TGTGCCAGCAGCTATGGACAGGGTCAAGAGACCCAGTACTTC
D gene: TRBD1
J gene: TRBJ2-5
clone size: NA
V gene: TRBV11-3

CDR3 protein: CASSELGGTGGEKLFF
CDR3 DNA: TGTGCCAGCAGTGAATTGGGGGGGACAGGGGGCGAAAAACTGTTTTTT
D gene: TRBD1
J gene: TRBJ1-4
clone size: NA
V gene: TRBV25-1

CDR3 protein: CASSSPYLGQANTEAFF
CDR3 DNA: TGTGCCAGCAGCTCCCCTTATTTGGGACAGGCGAACACTGAAGCTTTCTTT
D gene: TRBD1
J gene: TRBJ1-1
clone size: NA
V gene: TRBV11-2

CDR3 protein: CASSASGTGATEAFF
CDR3 DNA: TGTGCCAGCTCAGCCAGCGGGACAGGGGCCACTGAAGCTTTCTTT
D gene: TRBD1
J gene: TRBJ1-1
clone size: NA
V gene: TRBV18

CDR3 protein: CASSPTATNEKLFF
CDR3 DNA: TGTGCCAGCAGCCCAACTGCAACTAATGAAAAACTGTTTTTT
D gene: NA
J gene: TRBJ1-4
clone size: NA
V gene: TRBV27

CDR3 protein: CASSRVDGGTEAFF
CDR3 DNA: TGTGCCAGCAGCCGCGTGGACGGGGGCACTGAAGCTTTCTTT
D gene: NA
J gene: TRBJ1-1
clone size: NA
V gene: TRBV3-1/TRBV3-2

CDR3 protein: CASSEYWAEKLFF
CDR3 DNA: TGTGCCAGCAGTGAATATTGGGCGGAAAAACTGTTTTTT
D gene: NA
J gene: TRBJ1-4
clone size: NA
V gene: TRBV6-1

CDR3 protein: CAIWGLSTSDTQYF
CDR3 DNA: TGTGCCATATGGGGCCTCTCAACGTCAGATACGCAGTATTTT
D gene: NA
J gene: TRBJ2-3
clone size: NA
V gene: TRBV6-5

CDR3 protein: CATSRGGQETQYF
CDR3 DNA: TGTGCCACCAGCAGAGGAGGGCAGGAGACCCAGTACTTC
D gene: NA
J gene: TRBJ2-5
clone size: few
V gene: TRBV15

CDR3 protein: CASSHQTGAVGYTF
CDR3 DNA: TGTGCCAGCAGCCACCAAACAGGGGCCGTTGGCTACACCTTC
D gene: TRBD1
J gene: TRBJ1-2
clone size: NA
V gene: TRBV5-6

CDR3 protein: CASSVGGGDQPQHF
CDR3 DNA: TGTGCCAGCAGTGTGGGAGGGGGAGACCAGCCCCAGCATTTT
D gene: NA
J gene: TRBJ1-5
clone size: NA
V gene: TRBV2

CDR3 protein: CASSQGTGGSYGYTF
CDR3 DNA: TGCGCCAGCAGCCAGGGGACAGGGGGAAGCTATGGCTACACCTTC
D gene: TRBD1
J gene: TRBJ1-2
clone size: NA
V gene: TRBV5-1

CDR3 protein: CATGGSTGNTIYF
CDR3 DNA: TGTGCCACCGGCGGGAGTACTGGAAACACCATATATTTT
D gene: NA
J gene: TRBJ1-3
clone size: few
V gene: TRBV15

CDR3 protein: CSASRASGAYEQYF
CDR3 DNA: TGCAGTGCTAGTCGCGCTAGCGGGGCCTACGAGCAGTACTTC
D gene: TRBD2
J gene: TRBJ2-7
clone size: NA
V gene: TRBV20-1

CDR3 protein: CASTTRENTEAFF
CDR3 DNA: TGTGCCAGTACGACCAGGGAGAACACTGAAGCTTTCTTT
D gene: NA
J gene: TRBJ1-1
clone size: NA
V gene: TRBV19

CDR3 protein: CASSSTSQGGTEAFF
CDR3 DNA: TGTGCCAGCAGCTCGACCTCTCAGGGGGGCACTGAAGCTTTCTTT
D gene: TRBD1
J gene: TRBJ1-1
clone size: NA
V gene: TRBV11-2

CDR3 protein: CASSPRSGFSYNEQFF
CDR3 DNA: TGCGCCAGCAGCCCCCGAAGCGGATTCTCCTACAATGAGCAGTTCTTC
D gene: NA
J gene: TRBJ2-1
clone size: few
V gene: TRBV4-1

CDR3 protein: CASTEGSETQYF
CDR3 DNA: TGCGCCAGCACTGAGGGTAGCGAGACCCAGTACTTC
D gene: NA
J gene: TRBJ2-5
clone size: NA
V gene: TRBV5-1

CDR3 protein: CASSGQGAFNEQFF
CDR3 DNA: TGTGCCAGCTCCGGACAGGGGGCGTTCAATGAGCAGTTCTTC
D gene: TRBD1
J gene: TRBJ2-1
clone size: NA
V gene: TRBV18

CDR3 protein: CASSQSRVKGQGPLEAFF
CDR3 DNA: TGCGCCAGCAGTCAATCTAGGGTAAAGGGGCAGGGTCCCCTTGAAGCTTTCTTT
D gene: NA
J gene: TRBJ1-1
clone size: NA
V gene: TRBV23-1

CDR3 protein: CASSWTAYQETQYF
CDR3 DNA: TGTGCCAGCAGTTGGACAGCGTACCAAGAGACCCAGTACTTC
D gene: NA
J gene: TRBJ2-5
clone size: NA
V gene: TRBV27

CDR3 protein: CASSQSPRQTSTDTQYF
CDR3 DNA: TGTGCCAGCAGCCAATCCCCGAGACAAACAAGCACAGATACGCAGTATTTT
D gene: NA
J gene: TRBJ2-3
clone size: NA
V gene: TRBV11-2

CDR3 protein: CASGLAGGYNEQFF
CDR3 DNA: TGTGCCAGCGGTCTAGCGGGGGGCTACAATGAGCAGTTCTTC
D gene: TRBD2
J gene: TRBJ2-1
clone size: NA
V gene: TRBV3-1/TRBV3-2

CDR3 protein: CASSTDSTSGSFEQFF
CDR3 DNA: TGTGCCAGCAGCACCGACTCGACTAGCGGGAGCTTTGAGCAGTTCTTC
D gene: TRBD2
J gene: TRBJ2-1
clone size: once
V gene: TRBV7-3

CDR3 protein: CASSQDVGFTDTQYF
CDR3 DNA: TGCGCCAGCAGCCAAGATGTGGGCTTTACAGATACGCAGTATTTT
D gene: NA
J gene: TRBJ2-3
clone size: NA
V gene: TRBV4-1

CDR3 protein: CASSFLAGGRNSYNEQFF
CDR3 DNA: TGTGCCAGCAGCTTCCTAGCGGGGGGACGCAACTCCTACAATGAGCAGTTCTTC
D gene: TRBD2
J gene: TRBJ2-1
clone size: NA
V gene: TRBV7-2

CDR3 protein: CASSYGSTEAFF
CDR3 DNA: TGTGCCAGCAGCTACGGTAGCACTGAAGCTTTCTTT
D gene: NA
J gene: TRBJ1-1
clone size: NA
V gene: TRBV3-1/TRBV3-2

CDR3 protein: CASSAPPGTVRSTDTQYF
CDR3 DNA: TGTGCCAGTAGTGCCCCACCCGGGACAGTAAGGAGCACAGATACGCAGTATTTT
D gene: TRBD1
J gene: TRBJ2-3
clone size: NA
V gene: TRBV19

CDR3 protein: CASSPIQAALEGYGYTF
CDR3 DNA: TGTGCCAGCAGCCCCATTCAGGCAGCCCTAGAGGGCTATGGCTACACCTTC
D gene: NA
J gene: TRBJ1-2
clone size: NA
V gene: TRBV21-1